The rows below give T cell receptor beta chains drawn from one sample of a study of vaccination effects on CD4 cells after COVID-19. Produced via immunoSEQ multiplex PCR; TCRdb's table is partial and in-frame only. The sample holds 20,000 to 30,000 clones, nearly 80% seen once. Antigens of these TCRs are unknown. Here the sequenced sample was CD4+ T cells from PBMCs cultured with SARS-CoV-2 spike peptides, taken after COVID-19 vaccination. Source of these receptors: a human donor who received a COVID-19 vaccine. Some clones in this sample may be carry-over from other donors' samples. The CDR3 runs from the conserved cysteine through the conserved F or W. Each record gives: D gene, V gene, clone size, J gene, CDR3 protein, CDR3 DNA. The D gene is left open where the match is weak. Size values are once, few and many counts, or a class for expanded clones, and some rows have none.

>TRBD1|TRBV6-2/TRBV6-3|NA|TRBJ1-2
CASSYPPYRDSHYGYTF
TGTGCCAGCAGTTACCCCCCCTACCGGGACAGCCACTATGGCTACACCTTC
>TRBD1|TRBV9|NA|TRBJ1-2
CASSVRDRVLRGYTF
TGTGCCAGCAGCGTCCGGGACAGGGTTCTTCGGGGCTACACCTTC
>NA|TRBV11-2|NA|TRBJ1-1
CASSLEWGQTNTEAFF
TGTGCCAGCAGCTTAGAGTGGGGACAAACGAACACTGAAGCTTTCTTT
>TRBD1|TRBV25-1|once|TRBJ1-2
CASIDGQGGGYTF
TGTGCCAGCATTGACGGACAGGGCGGAGGCTACACCTTC
>TRBD1|TRBV5-8|NA|TRBJ1-5
CASSSGQVHSNQPQHF
TGTGCCAGCAGCTCTGGACAGGTTCATAGCAATCAGCCCCAGCATTTT
>NA|TRBV5-1|medium-sized|TRBJ1-4
CASSKDRQGNEKLFF
TGCGCCAGCAGCAAAGACAGGCAGGGGAATGAAAAACTGTTTTTT
>NA|TRBV5-1|NA|TRBJ2-2
CASSPDTNTGELFF
TGCGCCAGCAGCCCGGACACGAACACCGGGGAGCTGTTTTTT
>NA|TRBV7-9|NA|TRBJ1-2
CASSLAESNYGYTF
TGTGCCAGCAGCTTAGCAGAGTCGAACTATGGCTACACCTTC
>NA|TRBV27|NA|TRBJ2-3
CASSGQGLAVRTDTQYF
TGTGCCAGCTCGGGACAGGGACTAGCAGTTCGCACAGATACGCAGTATTTT
>NA|TRBV6-4|NA|TRBJ1-1
CASSDSYAGIYTEAFF
TGTGCCAGCAGTGACTCGTACGCAGGGATCTACACTGAAGCTTTCTTT
>NA|TRBV18|once|TRBJ1-1
CASAAEGLNTEAFF
TGTGCCAGCGCAGCGGAGGGTTTGAACACTGAAGCTTTCTTT
>NA|TRBV4-1|NA|TRBJ2-2
CASSHPTLRAGNTGELFF
TGCGCCAGCAGCCACCCGACATTGCGGGCAGGGAACACCGGGGAGCTGTTTTTT
>NA|TRBV7-2|NA|TRBJ1-1
CASSEAPNTEAFF
TGTGCCAGCAGCGAAGCGCCGAACACTGAAGCTTTCTTT
>TRBD2|TRBV24-1|NA|TRBJ2-3
CATSDPSGATDTQYF
TGTGCCACCAGTGACCCCAGCGGGGCCACAGATACGCAGTATTTT
>TRBD2|TRBV9|NA|TRBJ2-2
CASSGGLGGGPSGELFF
TGTGCCAGCAGCGGAGGTCTGGGCGGGGGGCCTTCCGGGGAGCTGTTTTTT
>NA|TRBV5-4|NA|TRBJ2-2
CASSPGDGGSGELFF
TGTGCCAGCAGCCCTGGGGATGGGGGGTCCGGGGAGCTGTTTTTT
>TRBD1|TRBV3-1/TRBV3-2|few|TRBJ1-2
CASSPDRDYGYTF
TGTGCCAGCAGCCCGGACAGGGACTATGGCTACACCTTC
>TRBD1|TRBV25-1|NA|TRBJ1-2
CASSEDRVFNYGYTF
TGTGCCAGCAGTGAGGACAGGGTTTTTAACTATGGCTACACCTTC
>NA|TRBV2|NA|TRBJ2-2
CASRRGGTNTGELFF
TGTGCCAGCAGGAGGGGGGGTACGAACACCGGGGAGCTGTTTTTT
>TRBD1|TRBV5-1|NA|TRBJ1-6
CASRMGTDNSPLHF
TGCGCCAGCAGGATGGGGACAGATAATTCACCCCTCCACTTT
>NA|TRBV7-2|NA|TRBJ1-5
CASSLDRNQPQHF
TGTGCCAGCAGCTTAGACAGAAATCAGCCCCAGCATTTT
>NA|TRBV2|few|TRBJ2-1
CASDPDYNEQFF
TGTGCCAGCGACCCGGACTACAATGAGCAGTTCTTC
>NA|TRBV7-2|NA|TRBJ1-2
CASSLGGYDGYTF
TGTGCCAGCAGCTTAGGGGGTTATGATGGCTACACCTTC
>NA|TRBV4-3|NA|TRBJ2-5
CASSQDGSQGTQYF
TGCGCCAGCAGCCAAGATGGGAGCCAGGGGACCCAGTACTTC
>TRBD2|TRBV10-3|NA|TRBJ2-3
CAISESTSGGPHTQYF
TGTGCCATCAGTGAGTCGACTAGCGGGGGCCCCCATACGCAGTATTTT
>NA|TRBV5-1|NA|TRBJ2-3
CASSPAQGTDTQYF
TGCGCCAGCAGCCCCGCCCAAGGCACAGATACGCAGTATTTT
>TRBD1|TRBV2|once|TRBJ1-6
CASSLTGFNSPLHF
TGTGCCAGCAGTTTGACAGGGTTTAATTCACCCCTCCACTTT
>NA|TRBV7-2|NA|TRBJ2-1
CASSSRGPTAGSYNEQFF
TGTGCCAGCAGCTCACGAGGGCCAACCGCCGGCTCCTACAATGAGCAGTTCTTC
>NA|TRBV7-9|NA|TRBJ1-6
CASSPTADNSPLHF
TGTGCCAGCAGCCCCACTGCGGATAATTCACCCCTCCACTTT
>TRBD1|TRBV24-1|NA|TRBJ2-5
CATSDSRGGGETQYF
TGTGCCACCAGTGATTCCAGAGGGGGCGGCGAGACCCAGTACTTC
>TRBD1|TRBV6-2/TRBV6-3|NA|TRBJ1-2
CASSDRGYGYTF
TGTGCCAGCAGCGACAGGGGCTATGGCTACACCTTC
>TRBD1|TRBV6-5|NA|TRBJ1-2
CASRTTGTGSYGYTF
TGTGCCAGCAGAACTACCGGGACAGGGAGCTATGGCTACACCTTC
>NA|TRBV19|NA|TRBJ2-1
CASSRSEDNEQFF
TGTGCCAGTAGTCGGAGCGAGGACAATGAGCAGTTCTTC
>NA|TRBV5-1|NA|TRBJ2-2
CASSLSGNTGELFF
TGCGCCAGCAGCTTATCGGGGAACACCGGGGAGCTGTTTTTT